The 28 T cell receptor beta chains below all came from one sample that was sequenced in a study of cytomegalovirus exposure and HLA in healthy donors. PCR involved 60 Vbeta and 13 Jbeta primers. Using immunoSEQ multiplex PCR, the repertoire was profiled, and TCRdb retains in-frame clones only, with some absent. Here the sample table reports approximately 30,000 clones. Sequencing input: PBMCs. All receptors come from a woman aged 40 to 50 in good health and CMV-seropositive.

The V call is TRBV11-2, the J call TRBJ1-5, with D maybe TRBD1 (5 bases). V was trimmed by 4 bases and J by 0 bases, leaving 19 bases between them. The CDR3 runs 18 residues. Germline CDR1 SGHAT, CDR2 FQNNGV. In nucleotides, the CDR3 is TGTGCCAGCAGCTATCTAGGCAGCAGGGAATATAGCAATCAGCCCCAGCATTTT. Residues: CASSYLGSREYSNQPQHF.

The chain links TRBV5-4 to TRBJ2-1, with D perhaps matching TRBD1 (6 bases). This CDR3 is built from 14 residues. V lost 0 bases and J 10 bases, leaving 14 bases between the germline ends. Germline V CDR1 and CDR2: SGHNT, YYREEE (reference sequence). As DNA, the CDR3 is TGTGCCAGCAGCTTGGGAGGGGGTACCGGGGAGCAGTTCTTC. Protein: CASSLGGGTGEQFF. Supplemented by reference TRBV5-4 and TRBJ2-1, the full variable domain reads ETGVTQSPTHLIKTRGQQVTLRCSSQSGHNTVSWYQQALGQGPQFIFQYYREEENGRGNFPPRFSGLQFPNYSSELNVNALELDDSALYLCASSLGGGTGEQFFGPGTRLTVL.

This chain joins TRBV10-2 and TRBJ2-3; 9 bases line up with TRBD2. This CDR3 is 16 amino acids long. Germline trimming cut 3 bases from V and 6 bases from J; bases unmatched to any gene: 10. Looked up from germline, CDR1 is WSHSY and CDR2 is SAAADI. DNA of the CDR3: TGCGCCAGCAGTGACCCCATGGCGGGGGGGCTGGATACGCAGTATTTT. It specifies CASSDPMAGGLDTQYF.

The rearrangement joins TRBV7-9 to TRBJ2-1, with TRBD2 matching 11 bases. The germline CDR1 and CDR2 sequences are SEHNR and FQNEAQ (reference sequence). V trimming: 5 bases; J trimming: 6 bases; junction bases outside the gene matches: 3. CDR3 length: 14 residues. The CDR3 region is CASSASGGSNEQFF. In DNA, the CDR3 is TGTGCCAGCAGCGCTAGCGGGGGGAGCAATGAGCAGTTCTTC.

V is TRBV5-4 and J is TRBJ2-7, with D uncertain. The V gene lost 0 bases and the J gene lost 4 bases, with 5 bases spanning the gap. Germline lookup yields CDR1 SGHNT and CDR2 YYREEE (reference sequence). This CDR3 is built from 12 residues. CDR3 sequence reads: CASSLDLYEQYF. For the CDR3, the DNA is TGTGCCAGCAGCTTGGATCTTTACGAGCAGTACTTC.

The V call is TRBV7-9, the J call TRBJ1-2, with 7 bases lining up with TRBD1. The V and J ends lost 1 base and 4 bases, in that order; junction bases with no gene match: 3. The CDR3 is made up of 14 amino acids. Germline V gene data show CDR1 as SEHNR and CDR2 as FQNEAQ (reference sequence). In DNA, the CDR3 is TGTGCCAGCAGCTTAGGGGACAGCATCTATGGCTACACCTTC. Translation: CASSLGDSIYGYTF.

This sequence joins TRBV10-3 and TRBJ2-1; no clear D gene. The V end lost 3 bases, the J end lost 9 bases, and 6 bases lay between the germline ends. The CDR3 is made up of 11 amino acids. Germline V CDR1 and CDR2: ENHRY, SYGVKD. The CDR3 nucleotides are TGTGCCATCAGTGAACTTGGTGAGCAGTTCTTC. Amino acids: CAISELGEQFF.

The DNA of the CDR3 is TGTGCCAGCAGTTTAGCGGGAGCCTACAATGAGCAGTTCTTC. It is translated as CASSLAGAYNEQFF. The rearrangement links TRBV27 to TRBJ2-1; TRBD2 agrees at 7 bases. The V gene end was trimmed by 2 bases and the J gene end by 2 bases; junction bases not matched to a gene: 0. CDR1 and CDR2 (germline): MNHEY, SMNVEV (reference sequence). CDR3 size: 14 residues.

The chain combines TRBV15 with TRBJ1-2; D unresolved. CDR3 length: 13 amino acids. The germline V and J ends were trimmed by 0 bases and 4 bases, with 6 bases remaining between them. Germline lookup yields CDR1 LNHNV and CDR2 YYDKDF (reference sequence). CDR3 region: CATSRDSGYGYTF. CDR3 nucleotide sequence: TGTGCCACCAGCAGAGATAGTGGCTATGGCTACACCTTC.

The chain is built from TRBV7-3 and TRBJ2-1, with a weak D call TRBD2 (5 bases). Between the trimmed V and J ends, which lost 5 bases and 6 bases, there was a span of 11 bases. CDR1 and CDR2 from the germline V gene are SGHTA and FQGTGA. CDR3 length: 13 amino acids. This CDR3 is CASSPGRGNEQFF. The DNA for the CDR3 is TGTGCCAGCAGCCCGGGAAGAGGCAATGAGCAGTTCTTC.

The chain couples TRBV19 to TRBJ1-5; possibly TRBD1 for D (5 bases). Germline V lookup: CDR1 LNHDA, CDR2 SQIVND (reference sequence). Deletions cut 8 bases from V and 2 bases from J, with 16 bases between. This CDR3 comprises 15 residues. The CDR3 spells CASHQTGGGNQPQHF. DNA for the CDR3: TGTGCCAGTCACCAGACGGGGGGAGGCAATCAGCCCCAGCATTTT.

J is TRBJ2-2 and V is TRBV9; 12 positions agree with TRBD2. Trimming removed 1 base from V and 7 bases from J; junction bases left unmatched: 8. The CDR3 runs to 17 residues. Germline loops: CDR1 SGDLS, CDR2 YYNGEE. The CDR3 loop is CASSVRLAGDGNGELFF. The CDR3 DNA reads TGTGCCAGCAGCGTACGACTAGCGGGGGACGGTAACGGGGAGCTGTTTTTT.

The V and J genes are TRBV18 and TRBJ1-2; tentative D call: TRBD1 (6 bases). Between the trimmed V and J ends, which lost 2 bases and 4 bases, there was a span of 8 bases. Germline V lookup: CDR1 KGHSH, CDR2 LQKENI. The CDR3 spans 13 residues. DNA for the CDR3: TGTGCCAGCTCACCAGGGGGCTTCTATGGCTACACCTTC. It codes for CASSPGGFYGYTF.

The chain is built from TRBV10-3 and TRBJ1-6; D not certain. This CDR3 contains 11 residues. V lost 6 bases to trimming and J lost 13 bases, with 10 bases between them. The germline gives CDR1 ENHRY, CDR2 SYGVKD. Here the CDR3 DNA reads TGTGCCATCAGGGGCCCAGGTCCCCTCCACTTT. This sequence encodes CAIRGPGPLHF.

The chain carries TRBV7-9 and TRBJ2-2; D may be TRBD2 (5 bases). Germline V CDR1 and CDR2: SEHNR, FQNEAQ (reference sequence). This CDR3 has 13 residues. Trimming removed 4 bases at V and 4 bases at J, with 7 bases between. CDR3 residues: CASSYGLTGELFF. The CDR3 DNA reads TGTGCCAGCAGCTACGGACTCACCGGGGAGCTGTTTTTT. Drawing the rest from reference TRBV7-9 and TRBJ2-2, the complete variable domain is DTGVSQNPRHKITKRGQNVTFRCDPISEHNRLYWYRQTLGQGPEFLTYFQNEAQLEKSRLLSDRFSAERPKGSFSTLEIQRTEQGDSAMYLCASSYGLTGELFFGEGSRLTVL.

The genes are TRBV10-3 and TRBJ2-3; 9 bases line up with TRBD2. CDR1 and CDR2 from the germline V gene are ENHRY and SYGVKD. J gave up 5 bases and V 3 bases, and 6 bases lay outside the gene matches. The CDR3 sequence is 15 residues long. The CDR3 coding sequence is TGTGCCATCAGTGACGGACTAGCGAGTGGAGATACGCAGTATTTT. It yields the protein CAISDGLASGDTQYF.

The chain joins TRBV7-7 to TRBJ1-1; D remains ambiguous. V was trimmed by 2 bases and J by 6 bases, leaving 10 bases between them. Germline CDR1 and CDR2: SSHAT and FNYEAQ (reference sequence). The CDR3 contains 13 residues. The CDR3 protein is CASSLSLGAEAFF. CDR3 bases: TGTGCCAGCAGCTTATCTTTGGGCGCTGAAGCTTTCTTT. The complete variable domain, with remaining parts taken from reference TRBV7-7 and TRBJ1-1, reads GAGVSQSPRYKVTKRGQDVTLRCDPISSHATLYWYQQALGQGPEFLTYFNYEAQPDKSGLPSDRFSAERPEGSISTLTIQRTEQRDSAMYRCASSLSLGAEAFFGQGTRLTVV.

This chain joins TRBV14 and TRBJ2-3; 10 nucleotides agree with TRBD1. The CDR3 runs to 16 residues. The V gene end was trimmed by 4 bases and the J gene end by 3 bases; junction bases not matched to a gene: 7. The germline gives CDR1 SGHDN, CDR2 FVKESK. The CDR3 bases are TGTGCCAGCAGCCGGACGACAGGGGGCTGGACAGATACGCAGTATTTT. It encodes CASSRTTGGWTDTQYF.

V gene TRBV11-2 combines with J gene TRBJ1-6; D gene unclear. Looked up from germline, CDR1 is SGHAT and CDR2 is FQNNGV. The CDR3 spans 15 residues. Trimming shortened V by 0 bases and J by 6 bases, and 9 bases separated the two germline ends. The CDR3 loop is CASSLDGSGNSPLHF. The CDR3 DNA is TGTGCCAGCAGCTTAGATGGGTCGGGTAATTCACCCCTCCACTTT.

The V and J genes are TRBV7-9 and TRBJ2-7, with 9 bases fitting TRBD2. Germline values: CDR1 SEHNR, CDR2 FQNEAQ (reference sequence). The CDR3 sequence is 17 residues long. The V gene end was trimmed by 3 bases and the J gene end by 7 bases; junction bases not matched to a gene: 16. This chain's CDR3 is CASSFSGSVAGAREQYF. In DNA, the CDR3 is TGTGCCAGCAGCTTTTCTGGAAGTGTAGCGGGAGCGAGGGAGCAGTACTTC.

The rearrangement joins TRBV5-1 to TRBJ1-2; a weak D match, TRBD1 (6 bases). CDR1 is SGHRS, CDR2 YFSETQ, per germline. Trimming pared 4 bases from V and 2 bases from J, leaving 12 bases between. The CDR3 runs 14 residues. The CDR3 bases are TGCGCCAGCAGCCTAACGACAGGCAACTATGGCTACACCTTC. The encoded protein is CASSLTTGNYGYTF. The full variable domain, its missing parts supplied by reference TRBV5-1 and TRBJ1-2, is KAGVTQTPRYLIKTRGQQVTLSCSPISGHRSVSWYQQTPGQGLQFLFEYFSETQRNKGNFPGRFSGRQFSNSRSEMNVSTLELGDSALYLCASSLTTGNYGYTFGSGTRLTVV.

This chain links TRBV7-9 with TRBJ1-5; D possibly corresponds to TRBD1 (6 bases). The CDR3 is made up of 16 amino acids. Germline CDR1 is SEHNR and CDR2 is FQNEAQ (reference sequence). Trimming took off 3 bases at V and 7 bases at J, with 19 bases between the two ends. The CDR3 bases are TGTGCCAGCAGCTTCCTCGGCGTCAGGGGAGTCCAGCCCCAGCATTTT. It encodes CASSFLGVRGVQPQHF.

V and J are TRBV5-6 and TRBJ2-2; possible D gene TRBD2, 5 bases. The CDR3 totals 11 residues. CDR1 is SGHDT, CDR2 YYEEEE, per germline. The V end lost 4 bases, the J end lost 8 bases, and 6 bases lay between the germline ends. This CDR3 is CASSTRGELFF. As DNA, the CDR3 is TGTGCCAGCAGCACTAGGGGGGAGCTGTTTTTT.

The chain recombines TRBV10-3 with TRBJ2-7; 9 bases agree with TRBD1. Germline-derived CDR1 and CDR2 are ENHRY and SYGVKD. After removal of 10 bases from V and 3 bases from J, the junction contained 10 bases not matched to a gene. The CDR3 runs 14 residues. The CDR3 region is CATHPTGGGYEQYF. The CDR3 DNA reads TGTGCCACTCACCCCACAGGGGGCGGCTACGAGCAGTACTTC.

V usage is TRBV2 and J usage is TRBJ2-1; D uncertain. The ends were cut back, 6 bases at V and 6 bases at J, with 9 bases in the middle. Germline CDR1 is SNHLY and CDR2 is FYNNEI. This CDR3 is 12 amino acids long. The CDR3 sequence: CASSGWSNEQFF. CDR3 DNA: TGTGCCAGCAGCGGGTGGAGCAATGAGCAGTTCTTC.

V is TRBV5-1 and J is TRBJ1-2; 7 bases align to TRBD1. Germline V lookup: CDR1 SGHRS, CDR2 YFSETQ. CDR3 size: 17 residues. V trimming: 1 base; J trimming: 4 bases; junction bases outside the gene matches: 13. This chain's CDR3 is CASSLIPEEGARYGYTF. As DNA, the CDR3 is TGCGCCAGCAGCTTGATCCCTGAAGAGGGGGCGCGCTATGGCTACACCTTC. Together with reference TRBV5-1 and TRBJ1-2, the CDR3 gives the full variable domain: KAGVTQTPRYLIKTRGQQVTLSCSPISGHRSVSWYQQTPGQGLQFLFEYFSETQRNKGNFPGRFSGRQFSNSRSEMNVSTLELGDSALYLCASSLIPEEGARYGYTFGSGTRLTVV.

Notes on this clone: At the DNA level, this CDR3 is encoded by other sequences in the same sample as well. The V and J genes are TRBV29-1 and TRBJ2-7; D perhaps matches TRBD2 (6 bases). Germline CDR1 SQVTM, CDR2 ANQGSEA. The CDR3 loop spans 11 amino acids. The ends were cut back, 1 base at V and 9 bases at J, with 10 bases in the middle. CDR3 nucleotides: TGCAGCGTTGAAGCAGCTAGCGTGCAGTACTTC. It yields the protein CSVEAASVQYF.

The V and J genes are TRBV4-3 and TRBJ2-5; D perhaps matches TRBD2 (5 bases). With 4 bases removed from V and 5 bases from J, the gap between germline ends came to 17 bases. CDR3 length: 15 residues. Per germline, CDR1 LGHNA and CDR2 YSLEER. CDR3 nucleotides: TGCGCCAGCAGCCTCGGCTCCGGGGTCTCGGAGACCCAGTACTTC. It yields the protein CASSLGSGVSETQYF.